This T cell receptor (beta chain) was sequenced in a study of T cells in Graves' hyperthyroidism and ophthalmopathy. Findings and caveats of the study: Ophthalmopathy was distinguished from stable hyperthyroidism by 13 V-J signatures.

The table lists this clonotype with many counts. Its antigen is still unknown. Trimming stripped 5 bases from V and 4 bases from J, with 12 bases between. This CDR3 is 14 amino acids long. In germline, CDR1 is SNHLY, CDR2 FYNNEI. The source material, RNA transcripts, was used to amplify TCR beta CDR3 regions. The primer set for the first-round RT-PCR of the TCR CDR3 was HTBI. TCRdb redid the calling of the multiplex PCR reads with MiXCR, one entry per CDR3 protein. The table records fewer than 850,000 distinct CDR3 sequences, around 16% of them present only once. Stable hyperthyroidism: no ophthalmopathy progression over 18 months of follow-up. Clinical symptoms, serum thyroxine, TRAb, thyroid ultrasound and orbital computed tomography informed diagnoses.

The chain combines TRBV2 with TRBJ1-5; D is undetermined. The sequencing sample was made of blood. The origin of this receptor is a man aged 45-65 years with Graves' hyperthyroidism. CDR3 in amino acids: CASSPPAVNQPQHF. Here the CDR3 DNA reads TGTGCCAGCAGTCCTCCAGCGGTAAATCAGCCCCAGCATTTT.